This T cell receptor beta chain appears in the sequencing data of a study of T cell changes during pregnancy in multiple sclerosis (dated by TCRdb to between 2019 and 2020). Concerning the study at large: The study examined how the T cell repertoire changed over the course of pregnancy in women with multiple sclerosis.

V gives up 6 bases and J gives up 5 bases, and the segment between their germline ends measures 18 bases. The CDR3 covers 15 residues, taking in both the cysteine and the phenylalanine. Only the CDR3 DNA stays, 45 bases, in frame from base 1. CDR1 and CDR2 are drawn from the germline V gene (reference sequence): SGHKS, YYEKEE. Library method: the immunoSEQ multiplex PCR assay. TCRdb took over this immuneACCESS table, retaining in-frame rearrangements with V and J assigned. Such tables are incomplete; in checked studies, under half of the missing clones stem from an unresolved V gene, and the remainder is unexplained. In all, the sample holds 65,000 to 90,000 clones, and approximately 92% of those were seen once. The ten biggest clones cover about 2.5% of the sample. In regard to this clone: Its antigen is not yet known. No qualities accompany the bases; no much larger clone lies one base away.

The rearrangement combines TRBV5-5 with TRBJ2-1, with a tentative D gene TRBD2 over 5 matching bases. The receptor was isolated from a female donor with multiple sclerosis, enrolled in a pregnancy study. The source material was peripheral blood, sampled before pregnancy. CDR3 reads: CASTLSGWGDNEQFF. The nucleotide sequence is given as TGTGCCAGCACCCTGTCTGGGTGGGGAGACAATGAGCAGTTCTTC.